This is a list of T cell receptor beta chains from one sample in a study of T cell changes during pregnancy in multiple sclerosis. Measured with immunoSEQ multiplex PCR; TCRdb has only the in-frame clones, and not every one. The sample records around 68,000 clones, 91% being singletons. The input for sequencing was peripheral blood, taken after pregnancy. Every receptor here comes from a female donor in good health, enrolled as a control in a pregnancy study. Each CDR3 is given with its conserved first and last residue. D genes are given only for firm matches. Clone size is shown for a subset of rows, as once, few, many or a class of expanded clone.

TRBV19	few	15	TRBJ1-5	TRBD1	CASTTGQSSNQPQHF	TGTGCCAGTACCACGGGACAGAGTAGCAATCAGCCCCAGCATTTT
TRBV4-3	-	13	TRBJ1-5	-	CASSQGGVQPQHF	TGCGCCAGCAGCCAGGGGGGGGTACAGCCCCAGCATTTT
TRBV7-6	-	13	TRBJ1-2	-	CASSLVRGDGYTF	TGTGCCAGCAGCTTGGTAAGGGGCGATGGCTACACCTTC
TRBV19	-	14	TRBJ1-2	TRBD1	CASIGTGGNYGYTF	TGTGCCAGTATCGGGACAGGGGGGAACTATGGCTACACCTTC
TRBV7-3	-	17	TRBJ1-1	TRBD1	CASSLTATGLVNTEAFF	TGTGCCAGCAGCTTAACCGCGACAGGGCTGGTGAACACTGAAGCTTTCTTT
TRBV7-2	-	16	TRBJ2-7	TRBD2	CASSWGLAGSPYEQYF	TGTGCCAGCAGCTGGGGACTAGCGGGGAGCCCCTACGAGCAGTACTTC
TRBV5-6	-	14	TRBJ1-1	-	CASSFRGGGPEAFF	TGTGCCAGCAGCTTCCGAGGGGGGGGGCCTGAAGCTTTCTTT
TRBV4-2	-	13	TRBJ2-7	-	CASSRSTGYEQYF	TGTGCCAGCAGCCGTTCGACAGGTTACGAGCAGTACTTC
TRBV5-1	-	15	TRBJ1-6	-	CASKPRGGIDSPLHF	TGCGCCAGCAAACCTAGGGGGGGGATCGATTCACCCCTCCACTTT
TRBV10-1	-	17	TRBJ1-6	TRBD1	CALPGQTSPFRNSPLHF	TGCGCCCTACCGGGACAGACATCCCCTTTTCGTAATTCACCCCTCCACTTT
TRBV11-1	-	14	TRBJ2-5	-	CASSLALRVETQYF	TGTGCCAGCAGCTTAGCACTCAGGGTCGAGACCCAGTACTTC
TRBV14	-	17	TRBJ2-2	-	CASSQDRADINTGELFF	TGTGCCAGCAGCCAAGATCGGGCGGACATAAACACCGGGGAGCTGTTTTTT
TRBV9	-	15	TRBJ2-7	TRBD2	CASSAASGGHYEQYF	TGTGCCAGCAGCGCAGCTAGCGGGGGACACTACGAGCAGTACTTC
TRBV9	-	17	TRBJ1-3	TRBD1	CASSADRTGTSGNTIYF	TGTGCCAGCAGCGCTGACCGGACAGGGACCTCTGGAAACACCATATATTTT
TRBV9	-	14	TRBJ1-1	TRBD1	CASSVEGANTEAFF	TGTGCCAGCAGCGTAGAGGGGGCGAACACTGAAGCTTTCTTT
TRBV9	once	16	TRBJ1-3	-	CASRGGGQNSGNTIYF	TGTGCCAGCAGGGGGGGAGGGCAAAACTCTGGAAACACCATATATTTT
TRBV19	once	14	TRBJ2-7	-	CASSSRGSSYEQYF	TGTGCCAGTAGTTCCCGGGGGAGCTCCTACGAGCAGTACTTC
TRBV5-1	-	12	TRBJ1-2	-	CASSLERAGYTF	TGCGCCAGCAGCTTGGAGAGGGCTGGCTACACCTTC
TRBV15	-	15	TRBJ1-1	TRBD1	CATSRTYRGDTEAFF	TGTGCCACCAGCAGAACCTACAGGGGTGACACTGAAGCTTTCTTT
TRBV15	-	15	TRBJ1-1	TRBD1	CATSPGKGAFTEAFF	TGTGCCACCAGCCCCGGAAAGGGGGCCTTCACTGAAGCTTTCTTT
TRBV5-4	-	14	TRBJ1-1	-	CASSSGQRNTEAFF	TGTGCCAGCAGCTCCGGACAGCGGAACACTGAAGCTTTCTTT
TRBV5-6	once	14	TRBJ2-1	-	CASSLDSSYNEQFF	TGTGCCAGCAGCTTAGACTCATCCTACAATGAGCAGTTCTTC
TRBV15	-	19	TRBJ1-1	-	CATSRDLFVRGQMNTEAFF	TGTGCCACCAGCAGAGATTTATTTGTTAGGGGACAAATGAACACTGAAGCTTTCTTT
TRBV2	-	14	TRBJ2-1	TRBD2	CASLDGRGNNEQFF	TGTGCCAGCCTTGACGGGAGGGGGAACAATGAGCAGTTCTTC
TRBV5-6	-	11	TRBJ2-5	TRBD1	CASSYRDRAHF	TGTGCCAGCAGCTACCGGGACAGGGCCCACTTC
TRBV18	-	13	TRBJ1-1	TRBD1	CASSEQGAREAFF	TGTGCCAGCTCAGAACAGGGGGCACGAGAAGCTTTCTTT